This is a list of T cell receptor beta chains from one sample in a study of response to subunit inactivated influenza vaccine. From the RT-PCR reads, TCRdb called clonotypes with MiXCR, one entry per CDR3 protein. The sample yields around 580,000 distinct CDR3 sequences, about 11% seen once. This specimen consisted of PBMCs from blood, obtained on the day of vaccination. These receptor sequences come from a man over 45 who received an inactivated influenza vaccine. Both conserved end residues are part of each CDR3. The D gene is left open where the match is weak. Clone sizes are given selectively: once, few, many, or a class where the clone is expanded.

size,J,D,V,DNA,CDR3
few,TRBJ2-5,TRBD2,TRBV20-1,TGCAGTGCGGTCGGGACTAGCGGGACCCAAGAGACCCAGTACTTC,CSAVGTSGTQETQYF
few,TRBJ1-4,.,TRBV27,TGTGCCAGCAGTCTGAAGGGGGAATACCAAAAACTGTTTTTT,CASSLKGEYQKLFF
.,TRBJ1-6,.,TRBV20-1,TGCAGTGCTAGAGATGTTGGCTGGGCAGGGAACTCACCCCTCCACTTT,CSARDVGWAGNSPLHF
.,TRBJ2-3,TRBD2,TRBV20-1,TGCAGTGCTAGAGAGTTCAAGCGGGAGTGGGAAGATACGCAGTATTTT,CSAREFKREWEDTQYF
many,TRBJ2-7,.,TRBV4-3,TGCGCCAGCAGCCACGGGGACTCCTCCTACGAGCAGTACTTC,CASSHGDSSYEQYF
few,TRBJ2-3,.,TRBV9,TGTGCCAGCAGCGCAATAGCGGCACCCCGCCCCCCAGATACGCAGTATTTT,CASSAIAAPRPPDTQYF
.,TRBJ2-7,.,TRBV12-3/TRBV12-4,TGTGCCAGCAGTTCTTCCCGGACTTTACACGAGCAGTACTTC,CASSSSRTLHEQYF
.,TRBJ2-7,TRBD2,TRBV20-1,TGCAGTGCTAGATCGACTAGCGGCTACGAGCAGTACTTC,CSARSTSGYEQYF
few,TRBJ2-2,.,TRBV6-5,TGTGCCAGCAGGTTACTCCCAGGGGACACCGGGGAGCTGTTTTTT,CASRLLPGDTGELFF
.,TRBJ2-3,.,TRBV2,TGTGCCAGCGAACGGGGCACAGATACGCAGTATTTT,CASERGTDTQYF
few,TRBJ2-1,.,TRBV11-2,TGTGCCAGCAGCTTAGATCATCTAGTCGATGAGCAGTTCTTC,CASSLDHLVDEQFF
few,TRBJ2-7,TRBD1,TRBV14,TGTGCCAGCAGCCAACGGGACAGTATCTACGAGCAGTACTTC,CASSQRDSIYEQYF
few,TRBJ2-5,.,TRBV7-6,TGTGCCAGCAGCTTACCAGGCGGCAGGCAAGAGACCCAGTACTTC,CASSLPGGRQETQYF
few,TRBJ2-1,.,TRBV9,TGTGCCAGCAGCGTAGCCCAAAGGGGTGAGCAGTTCTTC,CASSVAQRGEQFF
few,TRBJ2-1,.,TRBV9,TGTGCCAGCAGCGTAATGAACAATGAGCAGTTCTTC,CASSVMNNEQFF
.,TRBJ1-5,.,TRBV5-5,TGTGCCAGCAGCGTCGACAGGTATAGCAATCAGCCCCAGCATTTT,CASSVDRYSNQPQHF
few,TRBJ2-1,TRBD1,TRBV5-1,TGCGCCAGCAGCCCCGGGGACAGGCCTTACAATGAGCAGTTCTTC,CASSPGDRPYNEQFF
many,TRBJ2-7,.,TRBV7-2,TGTGCCAGCAGTTCACCGGGACGGGCAATGGAGCAGTACTTC,CASSSPGRAMEQYF
few,TRBJ1-1,.,TRBV7-9,TGTGCCAGCAGCTCGGACCGGGAGGAAGCTTTCTTT,CASSSDREEAFF
.,TRBJ1-2,TRBD1,TRBV15,TGTGCCACCAGCTCAGGGACAGGGGGGATAAGTGGCTACACCTTC,CATSSGTGGISGYTF
few,TRBJ2-1,.,TRBV11-1,TGTGCCAGCAGCCCGGTCGAGGGGGTCAATGAGCAGTTCTTC,CASSPVEGVNEQFF
few,TRBJ1-1,.,TRBV29-1,TGCAGCGTTGATGTGGCAGGGATGAACACTGAAGCTTTCTTT,CSVDVAGMNTEAFF
.,TRBJ2-7,TRBD1,TRBV20-1,TGCAGTGCTGAAAGGACAGGGGTAGCCTACGAGCAGTACTTC,CSAERTGVAYEQYF
many,TRBJ2-7,TRBD2,TRBV10-3,TGTGCCATCAGTGAGTCGAAAGGTAAAGCGGGAGACTCCTACGAGCAGTACTTC,CAISESKGKAGDSYEQYF
many,TRBJ2-2,.,TRBV29-1,TGCAGCGTTGACGGGGGAGCCGGGGAGCTGTTTTTT,CSVDGGAGELFF
few,TRBJ2-5,.,TRBV20-1,TGCAGTGCTAGCGGGGGGCTCCTCCAAGAGACCCAGTACTTC,CSASGGLLQETQYF
.,TRBJ2-3,TRBD2,TRBV10-3,TGTGCCATCGGAGGCGGGAGGGCAACAGATACGCAGTATTTT,CAIGGGRATDTQYF
many,TRBJ2-1,.,TRBV5-1,TGCGCCAGCAGCTTGGGGCCCTTAAGGACAGTTAATGAGCAGTTCTTC,CASSLGPLRTVNEQFF
few,TRBJ2-7,.,TRBV6-5,TGTGCCAGCAGTTTGGGGGGTGGCCCCCTCTTTTACGAGCAGTACTTC,CASSLGGGPLFYEQYF
few,TRBJ2-5,.,TRBV28,TGTGCCAGCAGTTTTAGCACTCCGGAGACCCAGTACTTC,CASSFSTPETQYF
many,TRBJ2-3,.,TRBV12-3/TRBV12-4,TGTGCCAGCAGTACCTGGACTAGCACAGATACGCAGTATTTT,CASSTWTSTDTQYF
.,TRBJ2-2,.,TRBV27,TGTGCCAGCAGTTCACTCGACAGGGAGCTGTTTTTT,CASSSLDRELFF
.,TRBJ2-3,.,TRBV28,TGTGCCAGCAGTCCGAGGCGTGGGAGAGGGGCAGATACGCAGTATTTT,CASSPRRGRGADTQYF
.,TRBJ1-5,.,TRBV7-2,TGTGCCAGCATCTTAGCAGGACGCAATCAGCCCCAGCATTTT,CASILAGRNQPQHF
many,TRBJ2-2,.,TRBV15,TGTGCCACCAGCAGAGATCTTAACGGGCCCGGGGAGCTGTTTTTT,CATSRDLNGPGELFF
few,TRBJ2-2,.,TRBV18,TGTGCCAGCTCACCAAACAGGCCTAACACCGGGGAGCTGTTTTTT,CASSPNRPNTGELFF
few,TRBJ2-7,.,TRBV20-1,TGCAGTAACTTAAGGGCCCCGGGGTACGAGCAGTACTTC,CSNLRAPGYEQYF
few,TRBJ2-5,TRBD1,TRBV7-2,TGTGCCAGCAGCAAAAGGACAGGGACGTACCAAGAGACCCAGTACTTC,CASSKRTGTYQETQYF
few,TRBJ1-1,.,TRBV6-1,TGTGCCACGGGGGTCCTCCGGGCACTGGAAGCTTTCTTT,CATGVLRALEAFF
few,TRBJ2-1,.,TRBV14,TGTGCCAGCAGCCAGGGGCAGCCCTTTACCACCTACAATGAGCAGTTCTTC,CASSQGQPFTTYNEQFF
.,TRBJ2-5,.,TRBV29-1,TGCAGCTCCCTGGGCGGCAGGGGATTATTAGAGACCCAGTACTTC,CSSLGGRGLLETQYF
.,TRBJ2-5,.,TRBV20-1,TGCAGTGCCACATCAGGGTCCCAAGAGACCCAGTACTTC,CSATSGSQETQYF
few,TRBJ2-5,.,TRBV7-2,TGTGCCAGCAGCCGTACGGGGGCGTACAACCAAGAGACCCAGTACTTC,CASSRTGAYNQETQYF
few,TRBJ2-2,.,TRBV13,TGTGCCAGCAGCAGGGGAAAGAGCACCGGGGAGCTGTTTTTT,CASSRGKSTGELFF